These T cell receptor beta chains were read from a single sample in a study of cytomegalovirus exposure and HLA in healthy donors. Data came from immunoSEQ multiplex PCR; TCRdb stores just in-frame clones and leaves some out. The sample comprises around 130,000 clones, roughly 76% of which are singletons, and over 1% rests with the top ten. Sequencing used PBMCs. These receptors all come from a female donor in good health and CMV-seronegative. Both conserved end residues are part of each CDR3. A D gene is named only where the DNA matches it firmly. Only some rows state a clone size, as once, few, many or a class for expanded clones.

d_call: -
clone_size: -
j_call: TRBJ1-2
v_call: TRBV28
cdr3_nt: TGTGCCAGCAGTTTGGACAGCGCCCTCTTCGGCTACACCTTC
cdr3_aa: CASSLDSALFGYTF

d_call: -
clone_size: -
j_call: TRBJ2-1
v_call: TRBV28
cdr3_nt: TGTGCCAGCAATTTCGGACAGATAAATGAGCAGTTCTTC
cdr3_aa: CASNFGQINEQFF

d_call: TRBD1
clone_size: once
j_call: TRBJ1-5
v_call: TRBV7-9
cdr3_nt: TGTGCCAGCAGCGGGGGACAGAGGATCGGGGAGCCCCAGCATTTT
cdr3_aa: CASSGGQRIGEPQHF

d_call: -
clone_size: -
j_call: TRBJ1-4
v_call: TRBV28
cdr3_nt: TGTGCCAGCAGTTCAGGGTTCAATGAAAAACTGTTTTTT
cdr3_aa: CASSSGFNEKLFF

d_call: TRBD2
clone_size: -
j_call: TRBJ2-3
v_call: TRBV7-2
cdr3_nt: TGTGCCACTATGGCTAGCGGGAGGATAGATACGCAGTATTTT
cdr3_aa: CATMASGRIDTQYF

d_call: TRBD2
clone_size: -
j_call: TRBJ2-7
v_call: TRBV11-2
cdr3_nt: TGTGCCAGCAGCGAGAGAGGGAGCGTCCTAGCGGGCGAGCAGTACTTC
cdr3_aa: CASSERGSVLAGEQYF

d_call: -
clone_size: -
j_call: TRBJ1-5
v_call: TRBV18
cdr3_nt: TGTGCCAGCTCACCTACGGAGAATCAGCCCCAGCATTTT
cdr3_aa: CASSPTENQPQHF

d_call: -
clone_size: -
j_call: TRBJ2-7
v_call: TRBV6-5
cdr3_nt: TGTGCCACAGGGGACTACGAGCAGTACTTC
cdr3_aa: CATGDYEQYF

d_call: -
clone_size: -
j_call: TRBJ1-5
v_call: TRBV4-1
cdr3_nt: TGCGCCAGCAGCCAAGACGGCAATCAGCCCCAGCATTTT
cdr3_aa: CASSQDGNQPQHF

d_call: -
clone_size: -
j_call: TRBJ2-1
v_call: TRBV6-5
cdr3_nt: TGTGCCAGCACCACAGGGACCTCCTACAATGAGCAGTTCTTC
cdr3_aa: CASTTGTSYNEQFF

d_call: -
clone_size: -
j_call: TRBJ1-4
v_call: TRBV11-2
cdr3_nt: TGTGCCAGCAGCTCACAGGGATTTAATGAAAAACTGTTTTTT
cdr3_aa: CASSSQGFNEKLFF

d_call: TRBD2
clone_size: -
j_call: TRBJ2-7
v_call: TRBV6-5
cdr3_nt: TGTGCCAGCAGTTACTCGAGTCTAGCGGGTTTGTACGAGCAGTACTTC
cdr3_aa: CASSYSSLAGLYEQYF

d_call: -
clone_size: -
j_call: TRBJ1-1
v_call: TRBV29-1
cdr3_nt: TGCAGCGTTGAAGATCCACGCAGTCAGGACACTGAAGCTTTCTTT
cdr3_aa: CSVEDPRSQDTEAFF

d_call: TRBD1
clone_size: once
j_call: TRBJ1-5
v_call: TRBV2
cdr3_nt: TGTGCCAGCAGAGAGGTAGGACAGGGTAATCAGCCCCAGCATTTT
cdr3_aa: CASREVGQGNQPQHF

d_call: TRBD1
clone_size: -
j_call: TRBJ1-1
v_call: TRBV27
cdr3_nt: TGTGCCAGCAGCCAGGACAGGGGGGTATTGAAAGCTTTCTTT
cdr3_aa: CASSQDRGVLKAFF

d_call: -
clone_size: -
j_call: TRBJ2-3
v_call: TRBV7-9
cdr3_nt: TGTGCCAGCATCGGAGGCCTTAGCACAGATACGCAGTATTTT
cdr3_aa: CASIGGLSTDTQYF